The next 13 T cell receptor beta chains were all read from a single sample in a study of blood T cell repertoires in COVID-19. Repertoires were generated with immunoSEQ multiplex PCR, while TCRdb's copy carries only in-frame clones and drops some. This table holds 200,000 to 250,000 clones, approximately 90% found once. Material: peripheral blood. These receptor sequences come from a man aged 25-45 years with COVID-19, enrolled during active disease.

CDR3 DNA: TGTGCCAGCAGTTACCTCCAGGGCTTCCTGAACACTGAAGCTTTCTTT. Translation: CASSYLQGFLNTEAFF. The chain recombines TRBV6-5 with TRBJ1-1; possibly TRBD1 for D (5 bases). This CDR3 contains 16 residues. The V end was cut by 2 bases, the J end by 0 bases, with 13 bases between. Germline loops: CDR1 MNHEY, CDR2 SVGAGI.

In this sample, this clone turned up once. The chain uses TRBV7-9 and TRBJ2-2; D may be TRBD2 (6 bases). V lost 5 bases to trimming and J lost 6 bases, with 13 bases between them. Per germline, CDR1 SEHNR and CDR2 FQNEAQ (reference sequence). The CDR3 covers 14 residues. DNA of the CDR3: TGTGCCAGCAGCGACGCGGGATTCGCCGGGGAGCTGTTTTTT. Translating it yields CASSDAGFAGELFF.

The chain couples TRBV28 to TRBJ2-7; 8 bases fit TRBD2. J was trimmed by 1 base and V by 2 bases; bases with no gene match: 4. Germline-derived CDR1 and CDR2 are MDHEN and SYDVKM. The CDR3 totals 15 residues. The CDR3 DNA follows: TGTGCCAGCAGTTTACCCGGGACTAGTTCCTACGAGCAGTACTTC. It codes for CASSLPGTSSYEQYF. The full variable domain, with the rest looked up from reference TRBV28 and TRBJ2-7, is DVKVTQSSRYLVKRTGEKVFLECVQDMDHENMFWYRQDPGLGLRLIYFSYDVKMKEKGDIPEGYSVSREKKERFSLILESASTNQTSMYLCASSLPGTSSYEQYFGPGTRLTVT.

CDR3 protein: CASSLVQGSYEQYF. Written as DNA, the CDR3 is TGTGCCAGCAGCTTGGTGCAGGGGAGCTACGAGCAGTACTTC. This sequence joins TRBV7-8 and TRBJ2-7, with D possibly being TRBD1 (6 bases). CDR3 length: 14 residues. Germline CDR1 and CDR2: SGHVS and FQNEAQ. The V gene lost 3 bases and the J gene lost 3 bases, with 12 bases spanning the gap.

The chain is built from TRBV6-2 or TRBV6-3 and TRBJ1-5; TRBD1 might be the D (5 bases). The CDR3 spans 14 residues. CDR1 and CDR2 from the germline V gene are MNHEY and SVGEGT. V lost 0 bases, J lost 11 bases, and 14 bases lay in between. The CDR3: CASSYSWGQSTQHF. CDR3 coding DNA: TGTGCCAGCAGTTACTCGTGGGGCCAGTCTACCCAGCATTTT.

V usage is TRBV5-3 and J usage is TRBJ1-1, with a possible D match to TRBD1 (6 bases). TRBV5-3 has ORF status, its function being uncertain. The length of the CDR3 is 14 residues. V was shortened by 2 bases and J by 1 base, with 9 bases between the two germline ends. This CDR3 reads CARSFGTRNTEAFF. The CDR3 DNA is TGTGCCAGAAGCTTCGGGACAAGGAACACTGAAGCTTTCTTT.

V is TRBV21-1 and J is TRBJ2-7; the table's D call of TRBD1 was not tested on the DNA. TRBV21-1 is reported as a pseudogene. This CDR3 contains 18 residues. The CDR3 loop is CASSTSPGQGRSSYEQYF. The CDR3 nucleotides are TGTGCCAGCAGCACCTCACCGGGACAGGGAAGGAGCTCCTACGAGCAGTACTTC.

The chain joins TRBV6-2 or TRBV6-3 to TRBJ2-3; D not certain. The germline V gene has CDR1 MNHEY and CDR2 SVGEGT. The V end was cut by 2 bases, the J end by 0 bases, with 12 bases between. This CDR3 has 16 amino acids. CDR3 in amino acids: CASSYGATESTDTQYF. The CDR3 coding sequence is TGTGCCAGCAGTTACGGAGCTACGGAAAGCACAGATACGCAGTATTTT.

The DNA of the CDR3 is TGTGCCAGTAGTATCGGAGGGCGCGGTCAGCCCCAGCATTTT. It translates to CASSIGGRGQPQHF. The V call is TRBV19, the J call TRBJ1-5, with D unresolved. V lost 3 bases, J lost 6 bases, and 12 bases lay in between. This CDR3 has 14 amino acids. CDR1 and CDR2 from the germline V gene are LNHDA and SQIVND (reference sequence).

The V gene is TRBV19, the J gene TRBJ2-2; D is possibly TRBD1 (6 bases). The CDR3 runs to 16 residues. Trimming took 5 bases from V and 4 from J, leaving 17 bases between them. CDR1 and CDR2 from the germline V gene are LNHDA and SQIVND (reference sequence). The CDR3 DNA reads as TGTGCCAGTAGTTGGGACACGGTAGAAACCACCGGGGAGCTGTTTTTT. Translating it yields CASSWDTVETTGELFF. Full variable domain (outside the CDR3, taken from reference TRBV19 and TRBJ2-2): DGGITQSPKYLFRKEGQNVTLSCEQNLNHDAMYWYRQDPGQGLRLIYYSQIVNDFQKGDIAEGYSVSREKKESFPLTVTSAQKNPTAFYLCASSWDTVETTGELFFGEGSRLTVL.

This clone was recorded once. The chain couples TRBV6-5 to TRBJ1-1; D might be TRBD1 (6 bases). The V gene lost 6 bases and the J gene lost 5 bases, with 13 bases spanning the gap. Germline V gene data show CDR1 as MNHEY and CDR2 as SVGAGI. The CDR3 spans 13 residues. CDR3: CASRAGVWTEAFF. CDR3 sequence (DNA): TGTGCCAGCAGAGCAGGGGTCTGGACTGAAGCTTTCTTT.

CDR3 sequence: CASSESPPREQYF. The CDR3 bases are TGTGCCAGCAGTGAATCTCCCCCCAGGGAGCAGTACTTC. This chain uses TRBV25-1 with TRBJ2-7, with D unresolved. V shed 1 base and J shed 7 bases, with 11 bases lying between them. Germline lookup yields CDR1 MGHDK and CDR2 SYGVNS. CDR3 length equals 13 residues.

This chain joins TRBV5-6 and TRBJ2-1, with 8 bases that match TRBD1. Germline lookup yields CDR1 SGHDT and CDR2 YYEEEE. With 3 bases clipped from V and 8 bases from J, the junction kept 4 bases outside the gene matches. The CDR3 contains 13 residues. DNA of the CDR3: TGTGCCAGCAGCTCGACAGGGGTCGATGAGCAGTTCTTC. It specifies CASSSTGVDEQFF.